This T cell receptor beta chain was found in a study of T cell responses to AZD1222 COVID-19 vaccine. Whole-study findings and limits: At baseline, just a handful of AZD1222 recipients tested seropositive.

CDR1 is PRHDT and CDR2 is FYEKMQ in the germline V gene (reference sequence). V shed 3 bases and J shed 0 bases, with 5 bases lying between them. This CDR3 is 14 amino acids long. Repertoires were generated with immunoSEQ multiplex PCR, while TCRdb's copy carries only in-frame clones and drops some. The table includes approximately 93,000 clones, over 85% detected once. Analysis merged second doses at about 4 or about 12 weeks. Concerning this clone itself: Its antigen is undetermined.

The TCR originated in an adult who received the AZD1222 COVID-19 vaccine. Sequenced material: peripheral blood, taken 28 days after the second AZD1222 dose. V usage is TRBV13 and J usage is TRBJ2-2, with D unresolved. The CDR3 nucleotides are TGTGCCAGCAGCTTTCTAACGAACACCGGGGAGCTGTTTTTT. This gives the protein CASSFLTNTGELFF.